One sample yielded the 13 T cell receptor beta chains listed below, sequenced in a study of glioma-infiltrating T cells. Using RNA template, CDR3s of TCR alpha and beta were amplified with iRepertoire arm-PCR. MiXCR, applied by TCRdb to the multiplex PCR reads, yields one record per CDR3 protein. The sample has some 6,000 distinct CDR3 sequences, over 40% seen once. Sequencing used glioma tissue, nonneoplastic brain tissue, or PBMCs (not recorded which). These receptors came from a human donor with low-grade glioma or glioblastoma, undergoing nonglioma brain surgery, or in good health (not recorded which).

The chain has TRBV5-1 and TRBJ2-1, with 7 nucleotides matching TRBD2. Germline-derived CDR1 and CDR2 are SGHRS and YFSETQ. With 3 bases clipped from V and 4 bases from J, the junction kept 13 bases outside the gene matches. The CDR3 spans 17 residues. Here the CDR3 reads CASSSLRGRDLYNEQFF. CDR3 nucleotide sequence: TGCGCCAGCAGCTCCCTCCGGGGGAGGGACCTTTACAATGAGCAGTTCTTC.

Turning to this clonotype: With a much larger clone just one base away, this may be a read error. The chain recombines TRBV5-1 with TRBJ2-5; TRBD2 matches at 8 bases. The CDR3 loop spans 19 amino acids. V shed 4 bases and J 2 bases; nucleotides not matched to a gene: 19. The germline CDR1 and CDR2 sequences are SGHRS and YFSETQ. The chain's CDR3 is CASSVSGTRGSRVQETQYF. CDR3 bases: TGCGCCAGCAGCGTATCCGGGACTAGGGGGTCCAGAGTACAAGAGACCCAGTACTTC.

The V call is TRBV6-1, the J call TRBJ2-1; TRBD1 matches 7 bases. The germline V gene encodes CDR1 MNHNS and CDR2 SASEGT. After removal of 4 bases from V and 3 bases from J, the junction contained 3 bases not matched to a gene. CDR3 size: 14 residues. CDR3 in DNA: TGTGCCAGCAGTGCCGGGACAGTCTACAATGAGCAGTTCTTC. This codes for CASSAGTVYNEQFF.

The chain has TRBV6-5 and TRBJ1-5; maybe TRBD1 (5 bases). Germline V gene data show CDR1 as MNHEY and CDR2 as SVGAGI. Trimming removed 0 bases at V and 5 bases at J, with 8 bases between. This CDR3 is built from 14 residues. As DNA, the CDR3 is TGTGCCAGCAGTTACTCGAGGGGAGATCAGCCCCAGCATTTT. It translates to CASSYSRGDQPQHF.

By proportion, this clonotype is medium-sized. The chain is built from TRBV2 and TRBJ2-1; D remains ambiguous. This CDR3 has 14 residues. V lost 6 bases and J 2 bases, leaving 11 bases between the germline ends. Germline lookup yields CDR1 SNHLY and CDR2 FYNNEI. The CDR3 nucleotides are TGTGCCAGCAGCTTGTTGGCCGCCTACAATGAGCAGTTCTTC. It is translated as CASSLLAAYNEQFF.

This clonotype was counted at least ten times. The V gene is TRBV2, the J gene TRBJ2-1, with 7 bases lining up with TRBD1. The CDR3 length is 15 residues. The ends lost 4 bases at V and 5 bases at J; junction bases unmatched: 8. Germline V CDR1 and CDR2: SNHLY, FYNNEI. The CDR3 here is CASSVTGQLNNEQFF. DNA for the CDR3: TGTGCCAGCAGTGTGACAGGGCAACTAAACAATGAGCAGTTCTTC.

This chain links TRBV20-1 with TRBJ2-1, with 10 bases identical to TRBD2. This CDR3 has 15 residues. Trimming took 0 bases from V and 5 from J; bases not matched to a gene: 4. Per the germline V gene, CDR1 is DFQATT and CDR2 is SNEGSKA (reference sequence). This CDR3 is CSARDIGTSDNEQFF. In DNA form, the CDR3 reads TGCAGTGCTAGAGATATTGGGACTAGCGACAATGAGCAGTTCTTC.

This clonotype is termed medium-sized. The CDR3 loop reads CARQTLSGGDTQYF. CDR3 nucleotide sequence: TGTGCCAGGCAGACTCTAAGCGGTGGAGATACGCAGTATTTT. V and J are TRBV2 and TRBJ2-3, with D possibly matching TRBD2 (5 bases). Deletions cut 9 bases from V and 5 bases from J, with 18 bases between. Germline V gene data show CDR1 as SNHLY and CDR2 as FYNNEI. This CDR3 is 14 amino acids long.

The rearrangement joins TRBV20-1 to TRBJ2-1, with TRBD2 matching over 8 bases. V shed 5 bases, J shed 0 bases, and the junction held 12 bases outside the gene matches. This CDR3 is 17 amino acids long. Germline V gives CDR1 DFQATT, CDR2 SNEGSKA (reference sequence). CDR3 protein: CSARGGSGGGSYNEQFF. The CDR3 coding sequence is TGCAGTGCTCGCGGGGGATCCGGGGGGGGCTCCTACAATGAGCAGTTCTTC.

The V gene is TRBV20-1, the J gene TRBJ2-1; 10 bases line up with TRBD2. After removal of 6 bases from V and 4 bases from J, the junction contained 18 bases not matched to a gene. Germline V gene lookup returns CDR1 DFQATT and CDR2 SNEGSKA (reference sequence). CDR3 size: 18 residues. Here the CDR3 DNA reads TGCAGTGCGCCTACCCAGGATGGGACTAGCGCCAGATACAATGAGCAGTTCTTC. Translated: CSAPTQDGTSARYNEQFF.

The rearrangement joins TRBV2 to TRBJ2-5; the D is unclear. Looked up from germline, CDR1 is SNHLY and CDR2 is FYNNEI. The CDR3 totals 10 residues. The V end was cut by 6 bases, the J end by 9 bases, with 8 bases between. The CDR3 spells CASRVVAQYF. The CDR3 DNA reads TGTGCCAGCAGGGTAGTTGCCCAGTACTTC.

V usage is TRBV4-1 and J usage is TRBJ1-2, with D unresolved. The V and J ends lost 4 bases and 7 bases respectively, with 19 bases between them. The CDR3 contains 15 residues. The germline gives CDR1 MGHRA, CDR2 YSYEKL. In nucleotides, the CDR3 is TGCGCCAGCAGCCGAGTGAGCGACGGGCTACTTGGCTACACCTTC. This gives the protein CASSRVSDGLLGYTF.

The chain is built from TRBV6-1 and TRBJ2-7; D remains unclear. In germline, CDR1 is MNHNS, CDR2 SASEGT. V dropped 7 bases and J dropped 5 bases, with 9 bases sitting between them. CDR3 size: 11 residues. The CDR3 is CASTNTHEQYF. CDR3 sequence (DNA): TGTGCCAGCACTAACACCCACGAGCAGTACTTC.